Listed here is a single T cell receptor beta chain. The V end was cut by 6 bases, the J end by 6 bases, with 20 bases between. This CDR3 is 15 amino acids long. In germline, CDR1 is MNHNS, CDR2 SASEGT. The data derive from a study of T cell repertoires in ileal Crohn's disease. Sequenced by immunoSEQ multiplex PCR; TCRdb stores in-frame clones only, minus some. This repertoire shows 30,000 to 35,000 clones, just under 80% found once; its top ten account for 15% to 20%. The chain has TRBV6-1 and TRBJ1-2, with TRBD1 as a possible D gene (5 bases). Sample: ileal tissue. This TCR was sampled from an adult with Crohn's disease. CDR3 bases: TGTGCCAGCAGGGGGGGTAGGGGCACTGGGGATGGCTACACCTTC. Translation: CASRGGRGTGDGYTF.